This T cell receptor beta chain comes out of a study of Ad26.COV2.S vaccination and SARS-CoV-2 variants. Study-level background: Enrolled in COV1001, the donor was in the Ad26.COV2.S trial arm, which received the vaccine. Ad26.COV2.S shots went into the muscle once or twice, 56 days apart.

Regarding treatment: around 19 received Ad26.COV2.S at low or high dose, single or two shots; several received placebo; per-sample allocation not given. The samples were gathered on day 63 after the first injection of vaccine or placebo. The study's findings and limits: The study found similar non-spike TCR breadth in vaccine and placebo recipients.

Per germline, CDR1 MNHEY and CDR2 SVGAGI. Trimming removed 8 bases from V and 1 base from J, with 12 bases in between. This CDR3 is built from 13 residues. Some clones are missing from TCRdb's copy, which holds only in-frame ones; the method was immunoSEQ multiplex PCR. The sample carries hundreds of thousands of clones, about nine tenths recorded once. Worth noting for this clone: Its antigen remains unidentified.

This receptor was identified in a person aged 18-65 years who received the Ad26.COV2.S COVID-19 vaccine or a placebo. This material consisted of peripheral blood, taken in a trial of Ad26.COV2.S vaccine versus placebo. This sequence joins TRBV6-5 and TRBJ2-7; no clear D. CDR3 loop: CASSPAGSYEQYF. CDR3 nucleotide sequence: TGTGCCAGCTCCCCGGCAGGTTCCTACGAGCAGTACTTC.